The text below deals with one T cell receptor (beta chain). Antigen specificity is unknown. Each CDR3 protein is one row after TCRdb ran MiXCR on the 5' RACE reads. The sample holds 570,000 or so distinct CDR3 sequences; more than 9% are singletons and the top ten take 2.5% to 3.5%. Looked up from germline, CDR1 is LGHDT and CDR2 is YNNKEL (reference sequence). This CDR3 comprises 14 residues. The V end lost 3 bases, the J end lost 1 base, and 9 bases lay between the germline ends. The sample belongs to a study of identical twins. Findings and limits, study-wide: An excess of low generation probability was shown by twin-shared out-of-frame alpha sequences. Fewer insertions marked abundant cord blood beta clonotypes; young adult naive trended weakly, memory not at all.

These data were also reused for a study on yellow fever vaccine responses in identical twins.

This TCR was sampled from a young woman in good health. The gene calls are TRBV3-1 and TRBJ1-1, with a tentative D call TRBD1 (5 bases). Sequencing was carried out using PBMCs. CDR3 sequence (DNA): TGTGCCAGCAGCCAGCCGGGGCCGAACACTGAAGCTTTCTTT. It specifies CASSQPGPNTEAFF.